Listed below are T cell receptor beta chains from one sample, sequenced in a study of identical twins. TCRdb passed the 5' RACE reads through MiXCR, listing each CDR3 protein once. Among some 660,000 distinct CDR3 sequences listed, less than 10% were seen once. The same data also went into a second study, on yellow fever vaccine responses in identical twins.

The sample comprised PBMCs. The receptors derive from a woman younger than 35 in good health. The CDR3 runs from the conserved cysteine through the conserved F or W. The order of the fields is CDR3 protein, V gene, J gene.

cdr3_aa: CASSLGLRRGFQETQYF
v_call: TRBV11-2
j_call: TRBJ2-5

cdr3_aa: CSVRTGTTEAFF
v_call: TRBV29-1
j_call: TRBJ1-1

cdr3_aa: CASSLLAGGLTDTQYF
v_call: TRBV5-1
j_call: TRBJ2-3

cdr3_aa: CSASLAGQLKYEQYF
v_call: TRBV20-1
j_call: TRBJ2-7

cdr3_aa: CATSDSAGAYEQYF
v_call: TRBV15
j_call: TRBJ2-7

cdr3_aa: CATSDSVGLNTEAFF
v_call: TRBV24-1
j_call: TRBJ1-1

cdr3_aa: CASSYGGQDKNIQYF
v_call: TRBV6-5
j_call: TRBJ2-4

cdr3_aa: CASSYPRQGVGNEQFF
v_call: TRBV6-5
j_call: TRBJ2-1

cdr3_aa: CSARNTGGESYEQYF
v_call: TRBV20-1
j_call: TRBJ2-7

cdr3_aa: CSARTGDLYEQYF
v_call: TRBV20-1
j_call: TRBJ2-7

cdr3_aa: CASSLVGTDLSEQFF
v_call: TRBV7-3
j_call: TRBJ2-1

cdr3_aa: CASSQDEGLALNTGELFF
v_call: TRBV4-1
j_call: TRBJ2-2

cdr3_aa: CASMGTYEQYF
v_call: TRBV19
j_call: TRBJ2-7

cdr3_aa: CASSSQGAAYEQYF
v_call: TRBV7-2
j_call: TRBJ2-7

cdr3_aa: CASISGESGEQFF
v_call: TRBV5-1
j_call: TRBJ2-1

cdr3_aa: CASSHNPDRYNEQFF
v_call: TRBV4-1
j_call: TRBJ2-1

cdr3_aa: CASSFSPDSNQPQHF
v_call: TRBV5-1
j_call: TRBJ1-5

cdr3_aa: CSADHREPYEQYF
v_call: TRBV20-1
j_call: TRBJ2-7

cdr3_aa: CASRAQAGEGYTF
v_call: TRBV12-3/TRBV12-4
j_call: TRBJ1-2

cdr3_aa: CSASRGSSLGEQFF
v_call: TRBV20-1
j_call: TRBJ2-1

cdr3_aa: CASKDIQETQYF
v_call: TRBV2
j_call: TRBJ2-5

cdr3_aa: CASSLPDGEQYF
v_call: TRBV28
j_call: TRBJ2-7

cdr3_aa: CASSPVGPNTGELVF
v_call: TRBV18
j_call: TRBJ2-2

cdr3_aa: CASSYLENSREQYF
v_call: TRBV6-5
j_call: TRBJ2-7

cdr3_aa: CASSQVHTGELFF
v_call: TRBV3-1
j_call: TRBJ2-2

cdr3_aa: CASSPASLYEQYF
v_call: TRBV5-1
j_call: TRBJ2-7

cdr3_aa: CASSPDRGGFHEQYF
v_call: TRBV7-3
j_call: TRBJ2-7

cdr3_aa: CVPGSSNEQYF
v_call: TRBV20-1
j_call: TRBJ2-7

cdr3_aa: CASSSKTGRTDTQYF
v_call: TRBV7-2
j_call: TRBJ2-3

cdr3_aa: CASRTPKGFSGANVLTF
v_call: TRBV2
j_call: TRBJ2-6

cdr3_aa: CATSYRASGTNNEQFF
v_call: TRBV15
j_call: TRBJ2-1

cdr3_aa: CSGLGTAYQETQYF
v_call: TRBV29-1
j_call: TRBJ2-5

cdr3_aa: CASSTTGPSYNEQFF
v_call: TRBV5-1
j_call: TRBJ2-1

cdr3_aa: CASSLLSFEQYF
v_call: TRBV11-2
j_call: TRBJ2-7

cdr3_aa: CASSWSGGGNTIYF
v_call: TRBV7-9
j_call: TRBJ1-3

cdr3_aa: CASSTPATLQFF
v_call: TRBV19
j_call: TRBJ2-1

cdr3_aa: CASSPAWGGGSPLHF
v_call: TRBV27
j_call: TRBJ1-6

cdr3_aa: CSVNRPTGSGELFF
v_call: TRBV29-1
j_call: TRBJ2-2

cdr3_aa: CATSDPDRETQYF
v_call: TRBV24-1
j_call: TRBJ2-5

cdr3_aa: CAVGDTRNTEAFF
v_call: TRBV24-1
j_call: TRBJ1-1

cdr3_aa: CSAPTSGDYNEQFF
v_call: TRBV20-1
j_call: TRBJ2-1

cdr3_aa: CASSLKVNEQFF
v_call: TRBV7-9
j_call: TRBJ2-1

cdr3_aa: CASRAGQAANTGELFF
v_call: TRBV6-1
j_call: TRBJ2-2

cdr3_aa: CASSVETGGREQFF
v_call: TRBV2
j_call: TRBJ2-1

cdr3_aa: CASSYSAQNKAKNIQYF
v_call: TRBV2
j_call: TRBJ2-4